This T cell receptor beta chain was observed in a study of blood T cell repertoires in COVID-19. About the research overall: COVID-19 samples from acute and convalescent phases originated in the United States, Italy and Spain. The analysed material was cDNA or gDNA that came from T cells, B-cell-depleted T cells, or PBMCs.

Trimming cost V 5 bases and J 2 bases, with 19 bases left between them. The CDR3 has 17 amino acids. The germline gives CDR1 SGHRS, CDR2 YFSETQ. This clone was seen a single time. Libraries were prepared by immunoSEQ multiplex PCR; TCRdb keeps only in-frame clonotypes and omits some of them. The top ten hold 6% of the sample, which has about 130,000 clones, 70% to 75% seen once. V usage is TRBV5-1 and J usage is TRBJ2-2; D possibly corresponds to TRBD1 (6 bases). The TCR was taken from a man at least 80 years old with COVID-19, enrolled during active disease. Sequencing input: peripheral blood. CDR3 loop: CASRDKLTGENTGELFF. The CDR3 region has the DNA TGCGCCAGCAGAGATAAATTGACAGGTGAAAACACCGGGGAGCTGTTTTTT.